A single sample is the source of the 30 T cell receptor beta chains below, sequenced in a study of beta chain features in type 1 diabetes. The isolated RNA, all of it, was reverse transcribed, so expressed TCRB transcripts were what got sequenced. TCRdb keeps only in-frame clones here, not all; method: immunoSEQ multiplex PCR. The table has around 340,000 clones, approximately 8.2% seen once. Sequencing used central memory CD4+ T cells from blood. Every receptor here comes from a woman younger than 30 in good health.

The rearrangement joins TRBV7-9 to TRBJ2-1; possibly TRBD1 or TRBD2 for D (6 bases each). There are 15 residues in the CDR3. The V gene lost 2 bases and the J gene lost 8 bases, with 16 bases spanning the gap. Germline V gene sequence: CDR1 SEHNR, CDR2 FQNEAQ (reference sequence). The CDR3 protein is CASSLNSGQWDEQFF. Written as DNA, the CDR3 is TGTGCCAGCAGCTTAAATAGCGGACAGTGGGATGAGCAGTTCTTC. Variable domain in full (rest from reference TRBV7-9 and TRBJ2-1): DTGVSQNPRHKITKRGQNVTFRCDPISEHNRLYWYRQTLGQGPEFLTYFQNEAQLEKSRLLSDRFSAERPKGSFSTLEIQRTEQGDSAMYLCASSLNSGQWDEQFFGPGTRLTVL.

A few counts support this clone. This may arise from a read error, as a much more abundant clone is one base away. Different DNA sequences within this sample yield the same CDR3. The V and J genes are TRBV27 and TRBJ2-2; 7 bases match TRBD2. The CDR3 has 15 residues. V shed 3 bases, J shed 9 bases, and the junction held 10 bases outside the gene matches. Germline-derived CDR1 and CDR2 are MNHEY and SMNVEV (reference sequence). The CDR3 DNA is TGTGCCAGCAGTTTCTTGGGGGGGAGGGCCAGGGAGCTGTTTTTT. Amino acid sequence: CASSFLGGRARELFF.

This clone was seen only a few times. The gene calls are TRBV19 and TRBJ1-2; maybe TRBD1 (6 bases). Germline V gene sequence: CDR1 LNHDA, CDR2 SQIVND (reference sequence). V gave up 6 bases and J gave up 7 bases, with 18 bases separating them. The CDR3 spans 14 residues. The CDR3 protein is CASRGQIQFSGYTF. In nucleotides, the CDR3 is TGTGCCAGTAGGGGACAAATTCAATTCAGTGGCTACACCTTC.

This clone was detected ten times or more. The chain combines TRBV16 with TRBJ1-2; no firm D call. Deletions cut 3 bases from V and 6 bases from J, with 11 bases between. Germline-derived CDR1 and CDR2 are KGHSY and FQNENV. This CDR3 spans 13 amino acids. In nucleotides, the CDR3 is TGTGCCAGCAGCCAGGCAAGGGCGCATGGCTACACCTTC. Translating it yields CASSQARAHGYTF.

This clone was seen a few times. The same CDR3 also results from other DNA sequences found in this sample. V is TRBV19 and J is TRBJ1-1; D is ambiguous. The germline V gene has CDR1 LNHDA and CDR2 SQIVND (reference sequence). This CDR3 contains 12 residues. The V and J ends lost 3 bases and 5 bases respectively, with 7 bases between them. CDR3 protein: CASSIGETEAFF. The CDR3 nucleotides read TGTGCCAGTAGTATCGGGGAAACTGAAGCTTTCTTT.

This clone appeared a few times. It may be a read error: a sequence one base away is much more abundant. Other DNA sequences in the same sample also yield this CDR3. The rearrangement links TRBV4-3 to TRBJ1-5, with unresolved D. This CDR3 has 15 residues. Trimming cost V 0 bases and J 0 bases, with 6 bases left between them. Looked up from germline, CDR1 is LGHNA and CDR2 is YSLEER. The CDR3 nucleotides read TGCGCCAGCAGCCAAGATTTGAGTAGCAATCAGCCCCAGCATTTT. Its protein product is CASSQDLSSNQPQHF.

This sequence joins TRBV5-4 and TRBJ2-1; 7 bases are a match to TRBD1. The J segment lost 5 bases and the V segment lost 4 bases, leaving 12 bases of the junction unmatched. The CDR3 is made up of 16 amino acids. Germline CDR1 SGHNT, CDR2 YYREEE (reference sequence). CDR3 residues: CASSQDPGQRDNEQFF. CDR3 in DNA: TGTGCCAGCAGCCAAGATCCGGGACAGCGAGACAATGAGCAGTTCTTC.

The genes are TRBV29-1 and TRBJ1-1, with no clear D. Trimming cost V 4 bases and J 1 base, with 13 bases left between them. The germline V gene has CDR1 SQVTM and CDR2 ANQGSEA. The CDR3 sequence is 14 residues long. The CDR3 here is CSVAPTPENTEAFF. The DNA of the CDR3 is TGCAGCGTTGCCCCAACACCCGAGAACACTGAAGCTTTCTTT.

This rearrangement joins TRBV9 to TRBJ2-2; TRBD2 is a possible D gene (6 bases). The CDR3 sequence is 14 residues long. The V and J ends lost 0 bases and 5 bases respectively, with 8 bases between them. The V gene's germline CDR1 is SGDLS and CDR2 YYNGEE. The CDR3 here is CASSVDGGTGELFF. CDR3 DNA: TGTGCCAGCAGCGTAGACGGGGGTACCGGGGAGCTGTTTTTT.

The V and J genes are TRBV23-1 and TRBJ2-3, with a tentative D call TRBD2 (7 bases). TRBV23-1 is placed among ORFs of uncertain function. The CDR3 consists of 19 residues. Deletions cut 0 bases from V and 1 base from J, with 20 bases between. The CDR3 loop reads CASSQSFKGGAPRTDTQYF. CDR3 nucleotide sequence: TGCGCCAGCAGTCAATCGTTCAAAGGGGGGGCACCCCGCACAGATACGCAGTATTTT.

V usage is TRBV5-4 and J usage is TRBJ2-5; maybe TRBD2 (6 bases). CDR3 length: 16 residues. Deletions cut 2 bases from V and 4 bases from J, with 18 bases between. In germline, CDR1 is SGHNT, CDR2 YYREEE (reference sequence). The CDR3 bases are TGTGCCAGCAGCTTCGGGAGTGGGGTTCGGTTAGAGACCCAGTACTTC. This sequence encodes CASSFGSGVRLETQYF.

This rearrangement joins TRBV4-3 to TRBJ2-1; TRBD2 agrees at 11 bases. Germline V gene data show CDR1 as LGHNA and CDR2 as YSLEER. The CDR3 totals 16 residues. Trimming removed 0 bases from V and 3 bases from J; junction bases left unmatched: 1. The CDR3 loop is CASSQEGLAVYNEQFF. The CDR3 DNA reads as TGCGCCAGCAGCCAAGAGGGACTAGCGGTCTACAATGAGCAGTTCTTC.

V usage is TRBV7-9 and J usage is TRBJ2-6; D call uncertain. Germline V gives CDR1 SEHNR, CDR2 FQNEAQ (reference sequence). The V end was cut by 6 bases, the J end by 0 bases, with 6 bases between. The CDR3 sequence is 14 residues long. This chain's CDR3 is CASRPSSGANVLTF. The DNA of the CDR3 is TGTGCCAGCAGACCGAGCTCTGGGGCCAACGTCCTGACTTTC.

Worth noting for this clone: The same CDR3 can be traced to other DNA sequences in this sample. The chain is built from TRBV27 and TRBJ2-5; no clear D gene. Trimming took off 5 bases at V and 5 bases at J, with 12 bases between the two ends. From germline, CDR1 is MNHEY and CDR2 SMNVEV (reference sequence). The CDR3 extends over 13 amino acids. The CDR3 region is CASSPRLGETQYF. CDR3 coding DNA: TGTGCCAGCAGTCCGCGTCTGGGGGAGACCCAGTACTTC.

In its sample, this clone was seen many times. Other nucleotide sequences in the sample specify the same CDR3. V gene TRBV19 combines with J gene TRBJ2-5, with TRBD1 matching 10 bases. CDR3 size: 15 residues. Germline-derived CDR1 and CDR2 are LNHDA and SQIVND (reference sequence). V trimming: 4 bases; J trimming: 2 bases; junction bases outside the gene matches: 4. The CDR3 DNA is TGTGCCAGTAGTACGGGACAGGGGATTCAAGAGACCCAGTACTTC. Amino acids: CASSTGQGIQETQYF. The full variable domain, completed using reference TRBV19 and TRBJ2-5, is DGGITQSPKYLFRKEGQNVTLSCEQNLNHDAMYWYRQDPGQGLRLIYYSQIVNDFQKGDIAEGYSVSREKKESFPLTVTSAQKNPTAFYLCASSTGQGIQETQYFGPGTRLLVL.

There are a few counts of this clone. This chain joins TRBV28 and TRBJ1-3, with D maybe TRBD1 (5 bases). The germline CDR1 and CDR2 sequences are MDHEN and SYDVKM. The CDR3 is made up of 13 amino acids. Trimming removed 7 bases from V and 4 bases from J, with 11 bases in between. The CDR3 protein is CASIRELGNTIYF. DNA for the CDR3: TGTGCCAGCATCAGGGAGTTAGGAAACACCATATATTTT.

This clone was observed a few times. The chain couples TRBV7-8 to TRBJ2-1, with TRBD2 as a possible D gene (5 bases). This CDR3 comprises 15 residues. Trimming took off 0 bases at V and 7 bases at J, with 13 bases between the two ends. The germline V gene encodes CDR1 SGHVS and CDR2 FQNEAQ. The CDR3 coding sequence is TGTGCCAGCAGCTTAGCCCCCCGACGGGGAAATGAGCAGTTCTTC. Protein sequence: CASSLAPRRGNEQFF.

This clone came up a few times. The J gene is TRBJ2-7, the V gene TRBV5-1, with D maybe TRBD1 (5 bases). Trimming took 2 bases from V and 4 from J, leaving 16 bases between them. The CDR3 covers 15 residues. CDR1 is SGHRS and CDR2 is YFSETQ in the germline V gene. CDR3 DNA sequence: TGCGCCAGCAGCTTCGATCAGGGCATGTTTTACGAGCAGTACTTC. Protein sequence: CASSFDQGMFYEQYF.

This clone was detected a few times. The rearrangement uses TRBV4-2 and TRBJ2-6, with D uncertain. With 1 base removed from V and 0 bases from J, the gap between germline ends came to 13 bases. CDR1 is LGHNA, CDR2 YNFKEQ, per germline. The CDR3 sequence is 18 residues long. CDR3 DNA: TGTGCCAGCAGCCAAGCGTCGAGCAAGAGCTCTGGGGCCAACGTCCTGACTTTC. It translates to CASSQASSKSSGANVLTF.

This clone has more than one count but fewer than ten. This rearrangement joins TRBV9 to TRBJ2-6; D gene uncertain. The germline V gene encodes CDR1 SGDLS and CDR2 YYNGEE. CDR3 length: 18 amino acids. V was cut by 0 bases and J by 0 bases, with 13 bases left in between. The CDR3: CASSVVQSRYSGANVLTF. CDR3 DNA sequence: TGTGCCAGCAGCGTAGTTCAGAGCCGATACTCTGGGGCCAACGTCCTGACTTTC.

Only a few counts were recorded for this clone. The gene calls are TRBV5-6 and TRBJ1-1; D gene ambiguous. The CDR3 is 13 residues long. The germline V gene has CDR1 SGHDT and CDR2 YYEEEE. V shed 7 bases and J shed 5 bases, with 15 bases lying between them. CDR3 nucleotides: TGTGCCAGCCCAACCCGGAAGCGTACTGAAGCTTTCTTT. Translating it yields CASPTRKRTEAFF.

This clone was counted a few times. The chain carries TRBV4-2 and TRBJ2-5, with no clear D. Germline V gene sequence: CDR1 LGHNA, CDR2 YNFKEQ. V was clipped by 0 bases and J by 3 bases, with 8 bases between them. The CDR3 runs to 14 residues. CDR3 amino acids: CASSQDRLKETQYF. CDR3 nucleotide sequence: TGTGCCAGCAGCCAAGATCGGCTAAAAGAGACCCAGTACTTC.

This clone was seen a few times. This chain connects TRBV6-6 to TRBJ1-1; a weak D match, TRBD1 (5 bases). From germline, CDR1 is MNHNY and CDR2 SVGAGI (reference sequence). The V and J ends lost 4 bases and 5 bases respectively, with 11 bases between them. CDR3 size: 13 residues. The CDR3 reads CASSWTEGTEAFF. The CDR3, as DNA: TGTGCCAGCAGTTGGACGGAGGGGACTGAAGCTTTCTTT.

This clone appeared a few times. The V gene is TRBV4-1, the J gene TRBJ2-3; 8 bases match TRBD2. V was clipped by 2 bases and J by 5 bases; unmatched bases: 15. The CDR3 is made up of 18 amino acids. Per germline, CDR1 MGHRA and CDR2 YSYEKL. CDR3 residues: CASSQQEPSGWGRDTQYF. The CDR3 DNA follows: TGCGCCAGCAGCCAACAAGAGCCTAGCGGGTGGGGACGAGATACGCAGTATTTT.

This clone was picked up a small number of times. The J gene is TRBJ2-7, the V gene TRBV16; TRBD2 agrees at 7 bases. The V gene's germline CDR1 is KGHSY and CDR2 FQNENV. This CDR3 is built from 14 residues. J was trimmed by 0 bases and V by 4 bases; bases with no gene match: 3. CDR3 protein: CASSRQRGSYEQYF. The CDR3 region has the DNA TGTGCCAGCAGCCGACAGCGGGGCTCCTACGAGCAGTACTTC.

The J gene is TRBJ2-2, the V gene TRBV7-8, with TRBD2 matching over 13 bases. CDR3 length: 18 residues. The germline gives CDR1 SGHVS, CDR2 FQNEAQ. V was pared by 5 bases and J by 0 bases, with 6 bases of the junction left unmatched. CDR3 residues: CASSEGLAGLTNTGELFF. The CDR3 region has the DNA TGTGCCAGCAGCGAGGGACTAGCGGGACTCACGAACACCGGGGAGCTGTTTTTT.

This clone was counted only a few times. The rearrangement uses TRBV9 and TRBJ2-3; D gene unclear. V dropped 3 bases and J dropped 7 bases, with 9 bases sitting between them. Germline V lookup: CDR1 SGDLS, CDR2 YYNGEE. This CDR3 region has 12 residues. CDR3 nucleotides: TGTGCCAGCAGCGCTGACACGTATACGCAGTATTTT. Translation gives CASSADTYTQYF.

The rearrangement links TRBV10-3 to TRBJ2-3, with 12 bases aligning to TRBD2. This CDR3 contains 14 residues. Germline loops: CDR1 ENHRY, CDR2 SYGVKD. The V and J ends lost 10 bases and 2 bases, in that order; junction bases with no gene match: 4. The DNA for the CDR3 is TGTGCCACCGGACTAGCGGGGATCACAGATACGCAGTATTTT. As protein: CATGLAGITDTQYF.

This clone was recorded at least ten times. This chain uses TRBV10-3 with TRBJ2-7; 9 nucleotides agree with TRBD1. Germline CDR1 and CDR2: ENHRY and SYGVKD. With V trimmed by 10 bases and J by 3 bases, 10 bases remained unmatched. This CDR3 has 14 residues. The CDR3 sequence is CATRPGQGVYEQYF. The CDR3 nucleotides read TGTGCCACCAGACCGGGACAGGGTGTCTACGAGCAGTACTTC.

The V and J genes are TRBV7-2 and TRBJ2-7; 11 positions agree with TRBD2. Germline-derived CDR1 and CDR2 are SGHTA and FQGNSA. The CDR3 length is 18 residues. V lost 2 bases to trimming and J lost 1 base; unmatched junction nucleotides: 10. DNA for the CDR3: TGTGCCAGCAGCTTAAAGCCCCAAACTAGCGGGAGATCCTACGAGCAGTACTTC. Amino acid sequence: CASSLKPQTSGRSYEQYF.